One and the same sample provided the 19 T cell receptor beta chains below, sequenced in a study of cytomegalovirus exposure and HLA in healthy donors. The PCR used 60 Vbeta and 13 Jbeta primers. Profiling relied on immunoSEQ multiplex PCR, and the TCRdb table lists in-frame clones only, not all of them. The sample carries about 180,000 clones, less than 85% recorded once. Sequences were obtained from PBMCs. These receptors were collected from a man aged 35-49 years in good health and CMV-seronegative.

The chain couples TRBV19 to TRBJ1-1, with 7 bases fitting TRBD1. Losses at the gene ends were 5 bases for V and 10 bases for J; bases not matched to a gene: 10. Germline values: CDR1 LNHDA, CDR2 SQIVND (reference sequence). This CDR3 is 13 amino acids long. The CDR3 spells CASSATTGVRAFF. DNA of the CDR3: TGTGCCAGTAGTGCTACCACAGGGGTGAGAGCTTTCTTT.

V gene TRBV6-6 combines with J gene TRBJ1-1, with 8 bases matching TRBD1. The CDR3 runs to 15 residues. V gave up 0 bases and J gave up 8 bases; unmatched junction bases: 8. The germline V gene encodes CDR1 MNHNY and CDR2 SVGAGI (reference sequence). The chain's CDR3 is CASSYSGTGLSEAFF. DNA for the CDR3: TGTGCCAGCAGTTACTCCGGGACAGGACTTTCCGAAGCTTTCTTT.

This chain joins TRBV19 and TRBJ2-5; 7 bases align to TRBD1. CDR1 is LNHDA and CDR2 is SQIVND in the germline V gene (reference sequence). J lost 5 bases, V lost 3 bases, and 3 bases had no gene match. The CDR3 loop spans 13 amino acids. In nucleotides, the CDR3 is TGTGCCAGTAGTATCAGGGGGTGGGAGACCCAGTACTTC. This encodes CASSIRGWETQYF.

This rearrangement joins TRBV29-1 to TRBJ1-4; D gene unclear. With 7 bases removed from V and 10 bases from J, the gap between germline ends came to 13 bases. This CDR3 spans 11 amino acids. CDR1 SQVTM and CDR2 ANQGSEA come from the germline V gene. The CDR3 reads CSASLPGKLFF. For the CDR3, the DNA is TGCAGCGCCTCCCTCCCGGGAAAACTGTTTTTT.

The J gene is TRBJ2-7, the V gene TRBV27; a weak D match, TRBD1 (7 bases). V was pared by 5 bases and J by 2 bases, with 13 bases between. CDR1 and CDR2 from the germline V gene are MNHEY and SMNVEV (reference sequence). This CDR3 region has 14 residues. The CDR3 sequence: CASSLQGRTYEQYF. DNA for the CDR3: TGTGCCAGCAGTCTACAGGGGAGGACCTACGAGCAGTACTTC.

The chain carries TRBV29-1 and TRBJ2-5; tentative D call: TRBD1 (6 bases). The CDR3 runs 12 residues. In germline, CDR1 is SQVTM, CDR2 ANQGSEA. V was pared by 6 bases and J by 5 bases, with 13 bases between. CDR3 in DNA: TGCAGCGTCGACAGGAGCAAGGAGACCCAGTACTTC. Translation: CSVDRSKETQYF.

This chain connects TRBV19 to TRBJ2-6, with no clear D. V lost 1 base and J lost 0, with 7 bases in between. The germline gives CDR1 LNHDA, CDR2 SQIVND (reference sequence). This CDR3 spans 16 amino acids. CDR3 coding DNA: TGTGCCAGTAGTATAGTTGAGAGCTCTGGGGCCAACGTCCTGACTTTC. Translating gives CASSIVESSGANVLTF.

This rearrangement joins TRBV5-6 to TRBJ2-1; D remains unclear. Trimming cost V 0 bases and J 0 bases, with 10 bases left between them. Germline CDR1 SGHDT, CDR2 YYEEEE. CDR3 length: 16 residues. The CDR3 sequence is CASSLGRARSYNEQFF. In DNA, the CDR3 is TGTGCCAGCAGCTTGGGTCGCGCACGCTCCTACAATGAGCAGTTCTTC.

The J gene is TRBJ2-3, the V gene TRBV2; TRBD1 agrees at 7 bases. Germline values: CDR1 SNHLY, CDR2 FYNNEI. V was pared by 7 bases and J by 0 bases, with 7 bases of the junction left unmatched. CDR3 length equals 15 residues. The CDR3 bases are TGTGCCAGCATATTACCGGGACAGAGCACAGATACGCAGTATTTT. This translates into CASILPGQSTDTQYF.

V is TRBV13 and J is TRBJ1-4, with TRBD1 matching 9 bases. V dropped 5 bases and J dropped 3; count of bases not matched to a gene: 4. This CDR3 is built from 15 residues. Per the germline V gene, CDR1 is PRHDT and CDR2 is FYEKMQ (reference sequence). DNA for the CDR3: TGTGCCAGCAGCCGAAGACAGGGGGCTAATGAAAAACTGTTTTTT. It translates to CASSRRQGANEKLFF.

V is TRBV6-4 and J is TRBJ2-3; D not certain. From germline, CDR1 is MRHNA and CDR2 SNTAGT. Trimming took off 4 bases at V and 0 bases at J, with 8 bases between the two ends. This CDR3 is built from 14 residues. The CDR3 sequence is CASSAEISTDTQYF. The CDR3 bases are TGTGCCAGCAGTGCCGAGATAAGCACAGATACGCAGTATTTT.

The J gene is TRBJ2-3, the V gene TRBV14; TRBD1 matches at 7 bases. The V gene end was trimmed by 3 bases and the J gene end by 2 bases; junction bases not matched to a gene: 11. This CDR3 region has 17 residues. Germline V gene lookup returns CDR1 SGHDN and CDR2 FVKESK. The CDR3 loop reads CASSQDPRQGHTDTQYF. The CDR3, as DNA: TGTGCCAGCAGCCAGGACCCTCGACAGGGACACACAGATACGCAGTATTTT. The complete variable domain, with remaining parts taken from reference TRBV14 and TRBJ2-3, reads EAGVTQFPSHSVIEKGQTVTLRCDPISGHDNLYWYRRVMGKEIKFLLHFVKESKQDESGMPNNRFLAERTGGTYSTLKVQPAELEDSGVYFCASSQDPRQGHTDTQYFGPGTRLTVL.

This clone has just one count. The chain uses TRBV29-1 and TRBJ2-5; TRBD1 might be the D (5 bases). CDR3 length equals 12 residues. The germline V gene encodes CDR1 SQVTM and CDR2 ANQGSEA. The V end lost 5 bases, the J end lost 3 bases, and 10 bases lay between the germline ends. The CDR3 loop is CSVRREEETQYF. CDR3 sequence (DNA): TGCAGCGTTCGCAGGGAAGAAGAGACCCAGTACTTC. Combining the CDR3 with reference TRBV29-1 and TRBJ2-5 gives the whole variable domain SAVISQKPSRDICQRGTSLTIQCQVDSQVTMMFWYRQQPGQSLTLIATANQGSEATYESGFVIDKFPISRPNLTFSTLTVSNMSPEDSSIYLCSVRREEETQYFGPGTRLLVL.

The chain carries TRBV7-3 and TRBJ2-2; D might be TRBD2 (5 bases). The CDR3 consists of 14 residues. V was trimmed by 5 bases and J by 6 bases, leaving 13 bases between them. Germline CDR1 SGHTA, CDR2 FQGTGA. CDR3 protein: CASSLSGGPGELFF. The CDR3 coding sequence is TGTGCCAGCAGCCTATCCGGAGGACCCGGGGAGCTGTTTTTT.

The chain uses TRBV29-1 and TRBJ1-1; TRBD1 is a possible D gene (6 bases). The CDR3 length is 12 residues. CDR1 SQVTM and CDR2 ANQGSEA come from the germline V gene. V was pared by 6 bases and J by 4 bases, with 12 bases between. The CDR3 loop reads CSVRGEGTEAFF. CDR3 in DNA: TGCAGCGTCAGGGGTGAGGGCACTGAAGCTTTCTTT.

This chain uses TRBV6-6 with TRBJ2-3; 8 nucleotides agree with TRBD1. Per the germline V gene, CDR1 is MNHNY and CDR2 is SVGAGI (reference sequence). This CDR3 comprises 13 residues. V shed 8 bases, J shed 0 bases, and the junction held 1 base outside the gene matches. The CDR3 nucleotides are TGTGCCAGCCGGGACAGGAGCACAGATACGCAGTATTTT. As protein: CASRDRSTDTQYF.

This clone was counted many times. One end of the junction is discordant with germline, which a read error may explain. This specimen includes other DNA sequences encoding the same CDR3. V is TRBV7-9 and J is TRBJ1-1, with a possible D match to TRBD1 (5 bases). Germline V CDR1 and CDR2: SEHNR, FQNEAQ (reference sequence). The length of the CDR3 is 13 residues. The CDR3 loop is CASSLDRVEEAFF. DNA for the CDR3: TGCGCCAGCAGCTTAGACAGAGTAGAAGAAGCTTTCTTT.

In DNA form, the CDR3 reads TGTGCCAGCAGTGCGAACTATAATTCACCCCTCCACTTT. This sequence encodes CASSANYNSPLHF. This sequence joins TRBV6-5 and TRBJ1-6; D is undetermined. Trimming pared 5 bases from V and 3 bases from J, leaving 5 bases between. Germline V gene data show CDR1 as MNHEY and CDR2 as SVGAGI. The CDR3 is made up of 13 amino acids.

This rearrangement joins TRBV7-9 to TRBJ2-7; 11 bases align to TRBD2. The V segment lost 5 bases and the J segment 5 bases; nucleotides outside the gene matches: 5. CDR1 and CDR2 from the germline V gene are SEHNR and FQNEAQ (reference sequence). This CDR3 is 14 amino acids long. Here the CDR3 DNA reads TGTGCCAGCAGCCCAGGACTAGCGGGTGACGAGCAGTACTTC. Translating gives CASSPGLAGDEQYF.